A single sample is the source of the 25 T cell receptor beta chains below, sequenced in a study of technical replicates of blood from a few donors. Method: immunoSEQ multiplex PCR; TCRdb's copy keeps in-frame clones and lacks some. The profile covers around 68,000 clones, with about 97% appearing a single time and roughly 0.25% taken by the ten largest. Specimen: T cells isolated from PBMCs. The receptors here all came from a human donor in good health.

This clone was detected once. This chain uses TRBV19 with TRBJ1-1; 9 positions agree with TRBD1. V was pared by 7 bases and J by 0 bases, with 0 bases of the junction left unmatched. The germline V gene has CDR1 LNHDA and CDR2 SQIVND (reference sequence). This CDR3 has 13 residues. The CDR3 loop reads CASNRGLNTEAFF. The DNA for the CDR3 is TGTGCCAGTAACAGGGGGCTGAACACTGAAGCTTTCTTT.

This clone has just one count. The rearrangement uses TRBV7-9 and TRBJ1-2, with D maybe TRBD1 (5 bases). Germline CDR1 SEHNR, CDR2 FQNEAQ (reference sequence). The CDR3 totals 14 residues. V was trimmed by 1 base and J by 3 bases, leaving 9 bases between them. CDR3 loop: CASSLGEGHYGYTF. The CDR3 DNA reads as TGTGCCAGCAGCTTAGGGGAGGGACACTATGGCTACACCTTC.

This chain's CDR3 is CASSQGRVRTADFEKLFF. In nucleotides, the CDR3 is TGTGCCAGCAGCCAAGGGCGGGTTAGGACGGCGGATTTCGAAAAACTGTTTTTT. This chain connects TRBV4-2 to TRBJ1-4; D not certain. CDR1 LGHNA and CDR2 YNFKEQ come from the germline V gene. The length of the CDR3 is 18 residues. Deletions cut 1 base from V and 8 bases from J, with 23 bases between.

In its sample, this clone was seen a few times. The chain carries TRBV7-9 and TRBJ2-7; no reliable D call. V lost 3 bases, J lost 6 bases, and 18 bases lay in between. The CDR3 has 15 amino acids. Germline V CDR1 and CDR2: SEHNR, FQNEAQ (reference sequence). The CDR3 DNA follows: TGTGCCAGCAGCTTCGATGCCGGCAGGATAAGCGAGCAGTACTTC. Translated, it gives CASSFDAGRISEQYF.

This rearrangement joins TRBV2 to TRBJ2-2; tentatively, D is TRBD1 (6 bases). Germline V lookup: CDR1 SNHLY, CDR2 FYNNEI. The CDR3 contains 14 residues. The CDR3: CAGKNRANTGELFF. For the CDR3, the DNA is TGTGCGGGTAAAAACAGGGCGAACACCGGGGAGCTGTTTTTT.

This clone has just one count. This sequence joins TRBV28 and TRBJ1-4; possible D gene TRBD1, 6 bases. The CDR3 has 12 amino acids. Germline lookup yields CDR1 MDHEN and CDR2 SYDVKM. V lost 7 bases to trimming and J lost 8 bases, with 11 bases between them. CDR3 amino acids: CASTKQGEKLFF. CDR3 sequence (DNA): TGTGCCAGCACCAAACAGGGAGAAAAACTGTTTTTT.

CDR3 region: CASSLATGEQFF. CDR3 coding DNA: TGCGCCAGCAGCTTGGCGACTGGTGAGCAGTTCTTC. The chain couples TRBV5-1 to TRBJ2-1, with D uncertain. V lost 0 bases and J 9 bases, leaving 7 bases between the germline ends. The CDR3 contains 12 residues. Looked up from germline, CDR1 is SGHRS and CDR2 is YFSETQ.

The chain links TRBV28 to TRBJ2-5, with 7 bases identical to TRBD1. The CDR3 covers 15 residues. In germline, CDR1 is MDHEN, CDR2 SYDVKM. Losses at the gene ends were 5 bases for V and 0 bases for J; bases not matched to a gene: 6. The CDR3 DNA sequence: TGTGCCAGCAGTGCCACTGGGACAGACCAAGAGACCCAGTACTTC. Amino acids: CASSATGTDQETQYF.

This clone was detected once. This chain connects TRBV29-1 to TRBJ1-2, with 9 bases that match TRBD1. Germline trimming cut 5 bases from V and 7 bases from J; bases unmatched to any gene: 5. Germline V gene lookup returns CDR1 SQVTM and CDR2 ANQGSEA. The CDR3 is 12 residues long. CDR3 in DNA: TGCAGCGTTAAGACAGGGGGGAGTGGCTACACCTTC. It is translated as CSVKTGGSGYTF.

The chain carries TRBV7-9 and TRBJ2-7; TRBD2 agrees at 8 bases. The CDR3 contains 15 residues. Trimming at V came to 1 base and at J to 4 bases, leaving 6 bases not matched to a gene. The germline V gene encodes CDR1 SEHNR and CDR2 FQNEAQ (reference sequence). The CDR3 reads CASSLGSGKSYEQYF. In DNA form, the CDR3 reads TGTGCCAGCAGCTTAGGTAGCGGGAAATCTTACGAGCAGTACTTC.

The V gene is TRBV30, the J gene TRBJ2-3; D perhaps matches TRBD1 (6 bases). V was shortened by 4 bases and J by 5 bases, with 19 bases between the two germline ends. Germline CDR1 reads GTSNPN; CDR2 reads SVGIG (reference sequence). This CDR3 has 15 amino acids. This CDR3 reads CAWIRGSRVEDTQYF. Written as DNA, the CDR3 is TGTGCCTGGATTAGGGGGTCTAGAGTCGAAGATACGCAGTATTTT.

The chain is built from TRBV27 and TRBJ2-7; D is perhaps TRBD2 (6 bases). Trimming pared 5 bases from V and 6 bases from J, leaving 14 bases between. CDR3 length: 13 residues. Germline CDR1 MNHEY, CDR2 SMNVEV (reference sequence). The DNA of the CDR3 is TGTGCCAGCAGTCTCCATGGGGGAGGCGAGCAGTACTTC. Its protein product is CASSLHGGGEQYF.

V and J are TRBV7-8 and TRBJ1-5, with 7 bases that match TRBD1. Germline V CDR1 and CDR2: SGHVS, FQNEAQ. CDR3 size: 15 residues. V lost 1 base to trimming and J lost 3 bases; unmatched junction nucleotides: 3. The chain's CDR3 is CASSLGTGLNQPQHF. CDR3 in DNA: TGTGCCAGCAGCTTAGGGACAGGCCTCAATCAGCCCCAGCATTTT. The full variable domain, completed using reference TRBV7-8 and TRBJ1-5, is GAGVSQSPRYKVAKRGQDVALRCDPISGHVSLFWYQQALGQGPEFLTYFQNEAQLDKSGLPSDRFFAERPEGSVSTLKIQRTQQEDSAVYLCASSLGTGLNQPQHFGDGTRLSIL.

The J gene is TRBJ2-3, the V gene TRBV7-2; 8 bases line up with TRBD2. With 4 bases clipped from V and 2 bases from J, the junction kept 5 bases outside the gene matches. This CDR3 has 15 amino acids. Germline CDR1 and CDR2: SGHTA and FQGNSA. DNA of the CDR3: TGTGCCAGCAGCTCCATAGCGGGATTCACAGATACGCAGTATTTT. This translates into CASSSIAGFTDTQYF.

The chain combines TRBV27 with TRBJ2-7; no clear D gene. This CDR3 has 13 amino acids. CDR1 and CDR2 from the germline V gene are MNHEY and SMNVEV (reference sequence). Deletions cut 3 bases from V and 0 bases from J, with 6 bases between. CDR3 protein: CASSFSRSYEQYF. CDR3 sequence (DNA): TGTGCCAGCAGTTTTTCCCGCTCCTACGAGCAGTACTTC.

The rearrangement links TRBV27 to TRBJ2-7, with 10 bases lining up with TRBD2. Trimming removed 6 bases from V and 1 base from J; junction bases left unmatched: 6. Germline values: CDR1 MNHEY, CDR2 SMNVEV (reference sequence). The CDR3 covers 15 residues. The CDR3, as DNA: TGTGCCAGCAGAGCGACTAGCGGGCATTCCTACGAGCAGTACTTC. This encodes CASRATSGHSYEQYF.

The chain has TRBV19 and TRBJ2-7; 7 bases fit TRBD1. The CDR3 contains 13 residues. Germline V CDR1 and CDR2: LNHDA, SQIVND (reference sequence). The V and J ends lost 5 bases and 5 bases, in that order; junction bases with no gene match: 6. CDR3 region: CASSPQGVNEQYF. The CDR3 nucleotides read TGTGCCAGTAGTCCCCAGGGGGTAAACGAGCAGTACTTC.

With respect to this clone: This CDR3 is also generated by other DNA sequences in the sample. The chain employs TRBV30 and TRBJ1-5; 8 bases map to TRBD1. J lost 4 bases, V lost 1 base, and 0 bases had no gene match. The CDR3 runs 13 residues. The germline gives CDR1 GTSNPN, CDR2 SVGIG (reference sequence). CDR3 DNA: TGTGCCTGGAGTGGACAGGGGAATCAGCCCCAGCATTTT. Protein: CAWSGQGNQPQHF.

DNA for the CDR3: TGTGCCAGCACTCTACTCCCGGGGGGCGGCATCCACTACACCTTC. Translated, it gives CASTLLPGGGIHYTF. This chain links TRBV2 with TRBJ1-2; D is perhaps TRBD1 (6 bases). The CDR3 spans 15 residues. The germline CDR1 and CDR2 sequences are SNHLY and FYNNEI. V lost 7 bases to trimming and J lost 10 bases, with 25 bases between them. Based on the CDR3 plus reference TRBV2 and TRBJ1-2, the full variable domain is EPEVTQTPSHQVTQMGQEVILRCVPISNHLYFYWYRQILGQKVEFLVSFYNNEISEKSEIFDDQFSVERPDGSNFTLKIRSTKLEDSAMYFCASTLLPGGGIHYTFGSGTRLTVV.

The V gene is TRBV6-5, the J gene TRBJ2-7; D unclear. The CDR3 is 13 amino acids. CDR1 is MNHEY, CDR2 SVGAGI, per germline. V was pared by 0 bases and J by 5 bases, with 8 bases between. CDR3 sequence: CASSYSTGNEQYF. Here the CDR3 DNA reads TGTGCCAGCAGTTACTCGACTGGTAACGAGCAGTACTTC.

This chain connects TRBV5-1 to TRBJ2-6; D is possibly TRBD1 (6 bases). Trimming stripped 0 bases from V and 2 bases from J, with 18 bases between. Germline values: CDR1 SGHRS, CDR2 YFSETQ. The CDR3 contains 19 residues. The CDR3 coding sequence is TGCGCCAGCAGCTTGGATGTTGACAGGAAAGTACCTGGGGCCAACGTCCTGACTTTC. Its protein is CASSLDVDRKVPGANVLTF.

The chain is built from TRBV6-6 and TRBJ2-7, with 9 bases that match TRBD1. Germline V gene data show CDR1 as MNHNY and CDR2 as SVGAGI (reference sequence). With 9 bases clipped from V and 0 bases from J, the junction kept 3 bases outside the gene matches. CDR3 length: 13 amino acids. CDR3 nucleotides: TGTGCCAGTGGGACAGGGCTCTCCTACGAGCAGTACTTC. Encoded protein: CASGTGLSYEQYF.

The chain uses TRBV4-1 and TRBJ1-1, with D unclear. CDR1 MGHRA and CDR2 YSYEKL come from the germline V gene. CDR3 length equals 13 residues. V shed 3 bases and J shed 5 bases, with 10 bases lying between them. The CDR3: CASSHAEGTEAFF. CDR3 in DNA: TGCGCCAGCAGCCACGCCGAGGGAACTGAAGCTTTCTTT.

The rearrangement links TRBV19 to TRBJ2-7; perhaps TRBD2 as D (6 bases). The V end was cut by 7 bases, the J end by 6 bases, with 16 bases between. Germline V CDR1 and CDR2: LNHDA, SQIVND (reference sequence). CDR3 length: 13 residues. CDR3: CASKAREASEQYF. As DNA, the CDR3 is TGTGCCAGTAAGGCCAGGGAGGCTAGCGAGCAGTACTTC.

The V gene is TRBV11-3, the J gene TRBJ2-7; D not resolved. In germline, CDR1 is SGHNT, CDR2 YENEEA. The CDR3 length is 14 residues. With 3 bases removed from V and 3 bases from J, the gap between germline ends came to 12 bases. CDR3 amino acids: CASSFLGPFYEQYF. Written as DNA, the CDR3 is TGTGCCAGCAGCTTTCTAGGCCCATTCTACGAGCAGTACTTC.